This T cell receptor beta chain was observed in a study of early T cells in non-severe SARS-CoV-2 infection. For the study at large: Chains were unpaired, as sequencing was done on bulk RNA from unsorted whole blood.

This clonotype was counted only a few times. Its matching antigen is unknown. General observations from the study: Using VDJdb, the matching emphasized anti-spike CD8 responses while missing private and CD4 specificities.

Tagging with unique molecular identifiers was applied to individual cDNA molecules. TCRdb re-called the 5' RACE reads through MiXCR, storing one row per CDR3 protein. The table has around 82,000 distinct CDR3 sequences, roughly 14% seen once. CDR3 length: 14 residues. Trimming pared 6 bases from V and 3 bases from J, leaving 14 bases between. Germline CDR1 is SGHTA and CDR2 is FQGNSA. Sequencing used whole blood. The chain links TRBV7-2 to TRBJ1-1; no clear D gene. This TCR was recovered from an adult who was a healthcare worker with PCR-confirmed SARS-CoV-2 infection or an uninfected control (not recorded which). The CDR3 reads CASRPDVRDTEAFF. The CDR3, as DNA: TGTGCCAGCAGACCCGACGTTCGTGACACTGAAGCTTTCTTT.